Listed below are T cell receptor beta chains from one sample, sequenced in a study of blood T cell repertoires in COVID-19. TCRdb keeps only in-frame clones here, not all; method: immunoSEQ multiplex PCR. The data hold some 110,000 clones, with around 84% observed a single time. Material for sequencing was peripheral blood. The receptors were sampled from an elderly woman with acute or convalescent COVID-19. CDR3s include the opening cysteine and the closing phenylalanine or tryptophan. Each record gives: D gene, J gene, clone size, V gene, CDR3 protein, CDR3 DNA. D genes are given only for firm matches. Size is omitted from some rows. Given values are once, few, many or a class for expanded clones.

>.|TRBJ1-5|.|TRBV5-8
CASRYLRDQPQHF
TGTGCCAGCAGATACCTCAGGGATCAGCCCCAGCATTTT
>TRBD2|TRBJ2-1|few|TRBV4-1
CASSRLAGSYNEQFF
TGCGCCAGCAGCCGACTAGCGGGCTCCTACAATGAGCAGTTCTTC
>TRBD2|TRBJ2-1|.|TRBV5-1
CASSFASGSSDEQFF
TGCGCCAGCAGCTTTGCTAGCGGGAGTTCAGATGAGCAGTTCTTC
>TRBD2|TRBJ2-7|.|TRBV5-4
CASIPGVASGRRTGEQYF
TGTGCCAGCATCCCGGGGGTGGCTAGCGGGAGACGAACGGGCGAGCAGTACTTC
>.|TRBJ1-2|.|TRBV6-2/TRBV6-3
CASSRIRDNYGYTF
TGTGCCAGCAGTCGGATCAGGGATAACTATGGCTACACCTTC
>.|TRBJ2-7|.|TRBV12-3/TRBV12-4
CASSRTGYEQYF
TGTGCCAGCAGCCGAACAGGTTACGAGCAGTACTTC
>.|TRBJ1-2|.|TRBV7-8
CASSRGQDPYGYTF
TGTGCCAGCAGCCGGGGGCAAGACCCCTATGGCTACACCTTC
>.|TRBJ1-1|few|TRBV28
CASSLPGRRTEAFF
TGTGCCAGCAGTTTACCGGGGAGGCGCACTGAAGCTTTCTTT
>.|TRBJ1-1|.|TRBV6-1
CASSGLGPHQNTEAFF
TGTGCCAGCAGTGGTCTTGGGCCGCACCAGAACACTGAAGCTTTCTTT
>.|TRBJ1-1|.|TRBV7-2
CASSIGTGTEAFF
TGTGCCAGCAGCATTGGAACAGGCACTGAAGCTTTCTTT
>TRBD2|TRBJ2-7|.|TRBV29-1
CSVGTSVSYEQYF
TGCAGCGTCGGGACTAGCGTCTCCTACGAGCAGTACTTC
>.|TRBJ2-5|.|TRBV5-6
CASRVGHFQETQYF
TGTGCCAGCAGGGTGGGACACTTCCAAGAGACCCAGTACTTC
>.|TRBJ2-5|.|TRBV7-9
CASSPGLRQETQYF
TGTGCCAGCAGTCCTGGGCTCCGACAAGAGACCCAGTACTTC
>.|TRBJ1-2|.|TRBV27
CASGRDYGYTF
TGTGCGTCGGGGAGGGACTATGGCTACACCTTC
>.|TRBJ2-2|.|TRBV2
CASSVNRANTGELFF
TGTGCCAGCAGTGTCAACAGGGCGAACACCGGGGAGCTGTTTTTT
>TRBD2|TRBJ2-5|.|TRBV5-1
CASSEAPGGGETQYF
TGCGCCAGCAGTGAAGCGCCGGGAGGGGGGGAGACCCAGTACTTC
>TRBD1|TRBJ1-5|.|TRBV6-5
CASSITGTGYQPQHF
TGTGCCAGCAGTATTACCGGGACAGGGTATCAGCCCCAGCATTTT
>.|TRBJ2-7|once|TRBV4-1
CASSQVYPSAYEQYF
TGCGCCAGCAGCCAAGTTTATCCCTCGGCCTACGAGCAGTACTTC
>TRBD1|TRBJ2-5|.|TRBV19
CASSMAQGAVETQYF
TGTGCCAGTAGTATGGCCCAGGGGGCCGTAGAGACCCAGTACTTC
>.|TRBJ1-2|.|TRBV7-8
CASSLGQPYGYTF
TGTGCCAGCAGCTTGGGGCAGCCCTATGGCTACACCTTC
>.|TRBJ2-1|.|TRBV11-3
CASSYQPTAGLSDNEQFF
TGTGCCAGCAGCTACCAGCCCACAGCCGGCTTGTCCGACAATGAGCAGTTCTTC
>TRBD2|TRBJ2-1|.|TRBV5-4
CASSSLSGRVSHNEQFF
TGTGCCAGCAGCTCGCTTTCCGGGAGGGTATCACACAATGAGCAGTTCTTC
>.|TRBJ1-4|.|TRBV28
CASSSRTAGLSEKLFF
TGTGCCAGCAGTTCACGGACAGCGGGGTTGTCGGAAAAACTGTTTTTT
>.|TRBJ1-2|.|TRBV7-8
CASSLRDGLANYGYTF
TGCGCCAGCAGCTTAAGAGACGGCCTAGCTAACTATGGCTACACCTTC
>.|TRBJ1-4|.|TRBV28
CASSPPGGFQEKLFF
TGTGCCAGCAGTCCCCCTGGAGGGTTCCAGGAAAAACTGTTTTTT
>TRBD2|TRBJ2-5|once|TRBV19
CASSIAKGTSGTQETQYF
TGTGCCAGTAGTATAGCGAAAGGGACTAGCGGGACTCAAGAGACCCAGTACTTC
>TRBD2|TRBJ2-3|once|TRBV7-2
CASSLGASGNTQYF
TGTGCCAGCAGCTTAGGGGCTAGCGGGAATACGCAGTATTTT
>.|TRBJ1-1|.|TRBV18
CASSPPWGRGTEAFF
TGTGCCAGCTCACCACCCTGGGGGCGCGGAACTGAAGCTTTCTTT